This T cell receptor (beta chain) was captured in a study of blood T cell repertoires in COVID-19. The wider study: Samples of COVID-19 (acute and convalescent) were obtained from the United States, Italy and Spain. Sources were T cells, B-cell-depleted T cells, or PBMCs; the material itself was cDNA or gDNA.

Per the germline V gene, CDR1 is SGHVS and CDR2 is FQNEAQ. The CDR3 totals 16 residues. Trimming took 1 base from V and 4 from J; bases not matched to a gene: 8. A Seattle source enrolled patients during active infection and followed them longitudinally. This clone was picked up one time. In the study's own analysis: Amplification with reference gene primers provided the estimates of nucleated cell counts. Libraries were prepared by immunoSEQ multiplex PCR; TCRdb keeps only in-frame clonotypes and omits some of them. The V and J calls and clone size are taken from that table; D and trimming were inferred from the DNA. Among around 280,000 clones listed, around nine tenths were seen once.

What was sequenced was peripheral blood. The chain carries TRBV7-8 and TRBJ2-3, with 7 bases lining up with TRBD2. The clonotype comes from a woman aged 25 to 39 with COVID-19, enrolled during active disease. The CDR3 DNA sequence: TGTGCCAGCAGCTTAGGTGGCGGGAGACGCGCAGATACGCAGTATTTT. Amino acids: CASSLGGGRRADTQYF. The full variable domain, in which reference TRBV7-8 and TRBJ2-3 provide the parts outside the CDR3, is GAGVSQSPRYKVAKRGQDVALRCDPISGHVSLFWYQQALGQGPEFLTYFQNEAQLDKSGLPSDRFFAERPEGSVSTLKIQRTQQEDSAVYLCASSLGGGRRADTQYFGPGTRLTVL.